This T cell receptor beta chain was obtained from a study of blood T cell repertoires in COVID-19 (dated by TCRdb to about 2020). Background on the whole study: Collaborator samples came from the United States, Italy and Spain and covered acute and convalescent phases of COVID-19. The prospective study material was composed of cDNA or gDNA derived from T cells, B-cell-depleted T cells, or PBMCs. Subjects who had been exposed to COVID-19, were actively infected with it, or had recovered from it provided the deeply sampled blood TCRbeta repertoires that made up the dataset. A freely available public database, intended as a resource for researchers studying the immune response to SARS-CoV-2, is where the repertoires were released. The samples were drawn from the first 160 participants of the ongoing ImmuneRACE study and from under 1,500 subjects provided by 6 global collaborators. The sample metadata nearly always contained a de-identified subject ID, COVID-19 status, age in years and sex. HLA class I and class II types, where available, came from metadata supplied by the sample provider rather than from assay-based typing.

Enrolling through a virtual design, the prospective study's participants ranged in age from roughly 18 to 90 years and lived across 24 United States geographic areas. In the prospective study, participants were assigned to cohorts based on the clinical history participants reported in a screening survey and a study questionnaire. Recovered participants in ImmuneRACE Cohort 3 were defined as having two consecutive negative NP/OP PCR tests, clearance from a healthcare professional, or resolution of symptoms. In the prospective study, whole blood, serum and a nasopharyngeal or oropharyngeal swab were collected from each participant by mobile phlebotomists. Over a roughly 2-month period, participants in the prospective study had the option of providing additional blood draws and questionnaires. Before DNA extraction, prospective study blood samples were shipped either frozen or at room temperature.

CDR1 is given as LNHDA and CDR2 as SQIVND, both from the germline V gene (reference sequence). V has 4 bases trimmed and J has 0 bases trimmed; junction bases matching no gene number 5. The CDR3 holds 17 amino acids from the cysteine to the phenylalanine. Of all the DNA, just the CDR3 is kept, 51 bases in frame from base 1. Study-wide conclusions, independent of this receptor: The amount of clinical and demographic metadata varied by source and participant and was provided uncurated.

This clone was picked up a small number of times. The specificity of this receptor is unknown. No base qualities exist here, and no much larger clone lies one base off it. The immunoSEQ Assay, a bias-controlled multiplex PCR, was used to amplify TCRbeta CDR3 regions from genomic DNA. Per the original workflow: The number of nucleated cells in each sample was estimated from the amplification of reference gene primers within the assay. To quantify the absolute abundance of each unique TCRbeta CDR3 rearrangement, sequence reads were collapsed and filtered. For each sample, productive Simpson clonality was calculated by taking the square root of Simpson's diversity index across productive rearrangements. TCRdb mirrors the immuneACCESS table, restricted to in-frame sequences. Some clones are absent from its copies; in checked studies, under half trace to an unresolved V gene, and the reason for the others is unknown. The V and J calls and clone size were taken over from that table, and D and trimming were inferred from the DNA. The sample table lists approximately 300,000 clones, around 84% of them with a count of one. The ten largest clones add up to more than 9% of the sample.

The sequenced sample was PBMCs or T cells enriched from blood (not recorded which). Recombination joined TRBV19 with TRBJ1-6, and TRBD1 matches 8 of the central bases. The TCR comes from a woman aged 18-29 years who had recovered from COVID-19. The nucleotide sequence is given as TGTGCCAGTAGTAACGGACAGGGCCGCTCCTATAATTCACCCCTCCACTTT. This codes for CASSNGQGRSYNSPLHF.